Below, one T cell receptor beta chain is given with its context. Its antigen is not yet known. The record has no base qualities; no much larger clone is one base away. Sequenced on an Illumina HiSeq 2500. Quantitative 5'-RACE with molecular barcodes was the method used to prepare the TCR beta libraries. In the source study's methods: A new computational method based on a probabilistic model of VDJ rearrangement was used to identify disease-linked TCR variants. In-frame beta chains were kept once TCRdb had trimmed the public reads at Q25 with fastp and called clones with MiXCR. Rows are unified per CDR3 protein, each entry keeping the most common DNA and genes. The V and J calls were determined by TCRdb, not by the authors. In all, the sample holds over 700,000 distinct CDR3 sequences, and around 19% of those were seen once. The top ten clonotypes cover 15% to 20% of the sample. This record comes from a study of CD8 T cells in ankylosing spondylitis (TCRdb year 2017). In the study overall: T cell receptor beta repertoires were profiled in healthy donors and ankylosing spondylitis patients so that disease-linked TCR variants could be found. The full study cohort comprised 20 to 30 ankylosing spondylitis patients and 110 or so healthy donors. Peripheral blood samples were taken, and synovial fluid was additionally collected from ankylosing spondylitis patients.

Via the germline V gene, CDR1 is LGHNA and CDR2 YSLEER. V trim: 1 base; J trim: 3 bases; unmatched bases: 4. Reading from cysteine to phenylalanine, the CDR3 counts 15 amino acids. Kept here is only the CDR3 DNA, which spans 45 bases and is read in frame from base 1. On the study overall, not on this receptor specifically: Blood from ankylosing spondylitis patients appeared to be characterized by a TCR beta motif made up of several highly homologous amino acid variants. Significant enrichment of the disease-linked clones was reported in matched synovial fluid samples from ankylosing spondylitis patients. The disease-linked clones had a CD8+ phenotype and were found at relatively low frequencies in peripheral blood. Some TCR beta motif variants had previously been reported in synovial fluid and blood of reactive arthritis patients, which suggested common disease-initiation mechanisms.

The source of this sequence is a male donor with ankylosing spondylitis. In this chain, TRBV4-3 is recombined with TRBJ2-7; 9 nucleotides in the junction match TRBD2. The source material was blood, either unsorted or a sorted T cell fraction (not recorded which). The nucleotide sequence is TGCGCCAGCAGCCAAGCAACTAGCGGGTTCTACGAGCAGTACTTC. Translation gives CASSQATSGFYEQYF.